The T cell receptor (beta chain) described here comes from a study of tissue T cells after allogeneic stem cell transplantation. Study results and caveats: Some tissue clones might be persisting host cells; their alloreactivity or antigen specificity was not determined.

Notes on this clone: Its specificity is not known.

Trimming took 4 bases from V and 0 from J, leaving 17 bases between them. Germline V CDR1 and CDR2: SGHTA, FQGNSA. The CDR3 sequence is 17 residues long. Here immunoSEQ multiplex PCR was the method, and the copy in TCRdb shows in-frame clones only, minus some. The data contain some 9,400 clones, around 50% of them singletons. Sequences were derived from tissue from the jejunum, sampled at autopsy. The J gene is TRBJ2-3, the V gene TRBV7-2, with D possibly being TRBD1 or TRBD2 (6 bases each). This sequence originates from a female donor older than 55 with lung cancer. CDR3 in amino acids: CASSSKIGGRSTDTQYF. In nucleotides, the CDR3 is TGTGCCAGCAGCTCCAAAATTGGGGGGCGCAGCACAGATACGCAGTATTTT.